This T cell receptor (beta chain) was recovered during a study of blood T cell repertoires in COVID-19. About the study: Samples representing acute and convalescent COVID-19 were sourced from the United States, Italy and Spain. T cells, B-cell-depleted T cells, or PBMCs supplied cDNA or gDNA.

The junction had 9 bases not matched to a gene; V was cut back by 2 bases and J by 0 bases. Per germline, CDR1 MDHEN and CDR2 SYDVKM. There are 17 residues in the CDR3. Profiled with immunoSEQ multiplex PCR; TCRdb holds only in-frame clones, not every one. Among almost 300,000 clones, around 87% were seen once, and the ten largest hold over 1%. This clone was detected only a few times. The sequencing sample was made of peripheral blood. The chain carries TRBV28 and TRBJ1-1; 7 nucleotides agree with TRBD1. The TCR was taken from a man in his 70s with acute or convalescent COVID-19. In nucleotides, the CDR3 is TGTGCCAGCAGTTTAAGCCCGACAGGGCCTTTGAACACTGAAGCTTTCTTT. The encoded protein is CASSLSPTGPLNTEAFF. Full variable domain (remainder filled in from reference TRBV28 and TRBJ1-1): DVKVTQSSRYLVKRTGEKVFLECVQDMDHENMFWYRQDPGLGLRLIYFSYDVKMKEKGDIPEGYSVSREKKERFSLILESASTNQTSMYLCASSLSPTGPLNTEAFFGQGTRLTVV.